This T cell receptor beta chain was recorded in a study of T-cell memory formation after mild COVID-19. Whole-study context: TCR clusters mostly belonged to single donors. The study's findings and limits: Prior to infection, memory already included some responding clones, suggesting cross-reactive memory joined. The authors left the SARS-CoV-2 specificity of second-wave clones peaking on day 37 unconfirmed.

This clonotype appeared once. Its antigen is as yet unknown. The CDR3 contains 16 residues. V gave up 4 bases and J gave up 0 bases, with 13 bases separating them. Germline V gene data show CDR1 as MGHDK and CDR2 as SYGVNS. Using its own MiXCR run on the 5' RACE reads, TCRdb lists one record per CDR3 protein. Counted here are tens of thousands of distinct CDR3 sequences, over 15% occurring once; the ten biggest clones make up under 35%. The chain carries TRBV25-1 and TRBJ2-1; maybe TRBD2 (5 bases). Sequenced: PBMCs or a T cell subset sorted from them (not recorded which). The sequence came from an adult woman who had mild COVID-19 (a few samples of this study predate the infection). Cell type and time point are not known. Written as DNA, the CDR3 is TGTGCCAGCAGTGGTCCTAGCAGGAGCTCCTACAATGAGCAGTTCTTC. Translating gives CASSGPSRSSYNEQFF. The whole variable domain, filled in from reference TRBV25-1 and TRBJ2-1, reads EADIYQTPRYLVIGTGKKITLECSQTMGHDKMYWYQQDPGMELHLIHYSYGVNSTEKGDLSSESTVSRIRTEHFPLTLESARPSHTSQYLCASSGPSRSSYNEQFFGPGTRLTVL.